One sample yielded the 20 T cell receptor beta chains listed below, sequenced in a study of shared clonotypes between healthy human individuals. Method: immunoSEQ multiplex PCR; TCRdb's copy keeps in-frame clones and lacks some. The sample lists some 1.4 million clones, 95% to 97% seen once, with over 1% in the top ten. Input material: naive CD4+ T cells sorted from blood. Subset reported: CD45RA+ positively selected. These receptors were obtained from a man aged 25 to 45 in good health.

The chain carries TRBV5-1 and TRBJ2-2, with D maybe TRBD1 (7 bases). Trimming took off 1 base at V and 4 bases at J, with 14 bases between the two ends. Looked up from germline, CDR1 is SGHRS and CDR2 is YFSETQ. The CDR3 length is 16 residues. The CDR3 DNA reads as TGCGCCAGCAGCTTGCAGCCAGGGGGGATCACCGGGGAGCTGTTTTTT. Protein sequence: CASSLQPGGITGELFF.

The chain is built from TRBV5-1 and TRBJ2-2, with TRBD2 matching 7 bases. Unmatched junction bases numbered 8, after V lost 4 bases and J lost 2 bases. Germline CDR1 reads SGHRS; CDR2 reads YFSETQ. The CDR3 spans 16 residues. In nucleotides, the CDR3 is TGCGCCAGCAGCAAAGAACTAGCGTCTAACACCGGGGAGCTGTTTTTT. This encodes CASSKELASNTGELFF. The full variable domain, completed using reference TRBV5-1 and TRBJ2-2, is KAGVTQTPRYLIKTRGQQVTLSCSPISGHRSVSWYQQTPGQGLQFLFEYFSETQRNKGNFPGRFSGRQFSNSRSEMNVSTLELGDSALYLCASSKELASNTGELFFGEGSRLTVL.

The rearrangement joins TRBV9 to TRBJ1-2; D might be TRBD1 (6 bases). The germline CDR1 and CDR2 sequences are SGDLS and YYNGEE. With 0 bases removed from V and 8 bases from J, the gap between germline ends came to 11 bases. The CDR3 contains 13 residues. The CDR3 nucleotides read TGTGCCAGCAGCGTAGAACAGGGCCGGGGCTACACCTTC. Encoded protein: CASSVEQGRGYTF.

The CDR3 DNA reads TGTGCCAGCAGTTTACCCGGGACTAGCGCCTACAATGAGCAGTTCTTC. Protein: CASSLPGTSAYNEQFF. This chain connects TRBV27 to TRBJ2-1; 10 positions match TRBD2. CDR1 MNHEY and CDR2 SMNVEV come from the germline V gene (reference sequence). V shed 2 bases, J shed 2 bases, and the junction held 3 bases outside the gene matches. This CDR3 has 16 amino acids.

V usage is TRBV5-1 and J usage is TRBJ2-1; 7 nucleotides match TRBD1. The length of the CDR3 is 13 residues. The V gene's germline CDR1 is SGHRS and CDR2 YFSETQ. V was pared by 1 base and J by 5 bases, with 0 bases of the junction left unmatched. This CDR3 reads CASSLTGDNEQFF. In DNA, the CDR3 is TGCGCCAGCAGCTTGACAGGGGACAATGAGCAGTTCTTC.

The rearrangement links TRBV2 to TRBJ2-7, with 12 bases that match TRBD2. This CDR3 region has 14 residues. J was trimmed by 5 bases and V by 8 bases; bases with no gene match: 7. Germline V gene data show CDR1 as SNHLY and CDR2 as FYNNEI. As DNA, the CDR3 is TGTGCCAGCGACCTCGGACTAGCGGGACACGAGCAGTACTTC. Its translation is CASDLGLAGHEQYF.

V is TRBV5-1 and J is TRBJ1-1, with D uncertain. The V gene's germline CDR1 is SGHRS and CDR2 YFSETQ. The germline V and J ends were trimmed by 0 bases and 0 bases, with 9 bases remaining between them. The CDR3 sequence is 15 residues long. CDR3 amino acids: CASSLVRFMNTEAFF. Here the CDR3 DNA reads TGCGCCAGCAGCTTGGTTAGGTTTATGAACACTGAAGCTTTCTTT. Looking up the rest from reference TRBV5-1 and TRBJ1-1 gives the full variable domain: KAGVTQTPRYLIKTRGQQVTLSCSPISGHRSVSWYQQTPGQGLQFLFEYFSETQRNKGNFPGRFSGRQFSNSRSEMNVSTLELGDSALYLCASSLVRFMNTEAFFGQGTRLTVV.

V is TRBV5-4 and J is TRBJ2-7; D unclear. Germline V lookup: CDR1 SGHNT, CDR2 YYREEE (reference sequence). Trimming removed 0 bases from V and 1 base from J, with 8 bases in between. The CDR3 totals 14 residues. The DNA for the CDR3 is TGTGCCAGCAGCTTGGAGGGAATTTCCTACGAGCAGTACTTC. It specifies CASSLEGISYEQYF.

This clone was recorded once. This chain joins TRBV18 and TRBJ2-7; D is unclear. The CDR3 covers 17 residues. The V gene's germline CDR1 is KGHSH and CDR2 LQKENI. Trimming removed 5 bases at V and 1 base at J, with 21 bases between. CDR3 nucleotide sequence: TGTGCCAGCTCAACGGTTCCACGCAGTGTGGGGTCCTACGAGCAGTACTTC. The encoded protein is CASSTVPRSVGSYEQYF.

V and J are TRBV9 and TRBJ2-2, with 8 nucleotides matching TRBD1. After removal of 0 bases from V and 1 base from J, the junction contained 5 bases not matched to a gene. This CDR3 contains 17 residues. The germline gives CDR1 SGDLS, CDR2 YYNGEE. The CDR3 region has the DNA TGTGCCAGCAGCGTAGCTACAGGACAGGGGAACACCGGGGAGCTGTTTTTT. This sequence encodes CASSVATGQGNTGELFF. The entire variable domain, with the rest obtained from reference TRBV9 and TRBJ2-2, is as follows: DSGVTQTPKHLITATGQRVTLRCSPRSGDLSVYWYQQSLDQGLQFLIQYYNGEERAKGNILERFSAQQFPDLHSELNLSSLELGDSALYFCASSVATGQGNTGELFFGEGSRLTVL.

The chain uses TRBV29-1 and TRBJ2-7; 11 nucleotides match TRBD1. The CDR3 covers 18 residues. Trimming took 4 bases from V and 1 from J; bases not matched to a gene: 15. In germline, CDR1 is SQVTM, CDR2 ANQGSEA. CDR3 residues: CSVAGQGAPQVVSYEQYF. The CDR3 DNA reads TGCAGCGTTGCAGGACAGGGGGCGCCTCAAGTAGTTTCCTACGAGCAGTACTTC.

Only one count was recorded for this clone. The chain has TRBV27 and TRBJ2-7; a weak D match, TRBD2 (5 bases). The germline CDR1 and CDR2 sequences are MNHEY and SMNVEV (reference sequence). The ends were cut back, 5 bases at V and 6 bases at J, with 14 bases in the middle. The length of the CDR3 is 13 residues. The CDR3 loop reads CASSPWGEGEQYF. DNA of the CDR3: TGTGCCAGCAGTCCGTGGGGTGAGGGCGAGCAGTACTTC.

The CDR3 DNA reads TGTGCCAGCTCCTCCACTAGCGGGAGGTCGTGGGAGCAGTTCTTC. Translated: CASSSTSGRSWEQFF. V gene TRBV18 combines with J gene TRBJ2-1; 12 nucleotides agree with TRBD2. Germline-derived CDR1 and CDR2 are KGHSH and LQKENI. The CDR3 totals 15 residues. J was trimmed by 10 bases and V by 6 bases; bases with no gene match: 10.

The V gene is TRBV4-3, the J gene TRBJ2-1; D might be TRBD1 (6 bases). Germline loops: CDR1 LGHNA, CDR2 YSLEER. V was pared by 5 bases and J by 8 bases, with 13 bases between. There are 13 residues in the CDR3. For the CDR3, the DNA is TGCGCCAGCAGCAACATTGGGGGCTATGAGCAGTTCTTC. Encoded protein: CASSNIGGYEQFF.

Of note for this clone: An end of the junction differs from the germline gene, which may be a read error. The V and J genes are TRBV6-6 and TRBJ1-1, with D perhaps TRBD1 (5 bases). CDR3 length equals 11 residues. Germline CDR1 is MNHNY and CDR2 is SVGAGI (reference sequence). CDR3 residues: CASRMGGPEHF. Written as DNA, the CDR3 is TGTGCCAGCAGGATGGGGGGACCTGAACATTTT.

This CDR3 is CASRQTGTSVDEQFF. DNA for the CDR3: TGTGCCAGCAGGCAAACCGGGACTAGCGTAGATGAGCAGTTCTTC. The chain couples TRBV7-9 to TRBJ2-1, with 10 bases that match TRBD2. The germline V gene has CDR1 SEHNR and CDR2 FQNEAQ (reference sequence). Trimming removed 6 bases from V and 8 bases from J; junction bases left unmatched: 10. CDR3 length: 15 amino acids.

CDR3 sequence reads: CASSPTSGRYNEQFF. CDR3 DNA sequence: TGTGCCAGCTCACCGACTAGCGGGAGGTACAATGAGCAGTTCTTC. V usage is TRBV18 and J usage is TRBJ2-1, with 13 bases identical to TRBD2. The germline V gene has CDR1 KGHSH and CDR2 LQKENI. This CDR3 has 15 amino acids. V was pared by 3 bases and J by 4 bases, with 0 bases of the junction left unmatched.

J is TRBJ2-1 and V is TRBV9; 7 positions match TRBD1. In germline, CDR1 is SGDLS, CDR2 YYNGEE. This CDR3 comprises 15 residues. V lost 4 bases, J lost 1 base, and 5 bases stayed unmatched. Here the CDR3 DNA reads TGTGCCAGCAGCCATTGGACAGGATCCTACAATGAGCAGTTCTTC. Translation: CASSHWTGSYNEQFF.

The genes are TRBV6-1 and TRBJ2-5, with D uncertain. Per germline, CDR1 MNHNS and CDR2 SASEGT. Trimming stripped 3 bases from V and 3 bases from J, with 11 bases between. This CDR3 comprises 14 residues. Here the CDR3 DNA reads TGTGCCAGCAGTGAGTGGCGGCTTAAAGAGACCCAGTACTTC. Amino acids: CASSEWRLKETQYF.

CDR3 sequence (DNA): TGCAGCGTTGGCCCTTTGGGTTGGGGCTACAATGAGCAGTTCTTC. Its translation: CSVGPLGWGYNEQFF. The chain combines TRBV29-1 with TRBJ2-1; D call uncertain. V shed 4 bases and J shed 3 bases, with 16 bases lying between them. The length of the CDR3 is 15 residues. Looked up from germline, CDR1 is SQVTM and CDR2 is ANQGSEA.